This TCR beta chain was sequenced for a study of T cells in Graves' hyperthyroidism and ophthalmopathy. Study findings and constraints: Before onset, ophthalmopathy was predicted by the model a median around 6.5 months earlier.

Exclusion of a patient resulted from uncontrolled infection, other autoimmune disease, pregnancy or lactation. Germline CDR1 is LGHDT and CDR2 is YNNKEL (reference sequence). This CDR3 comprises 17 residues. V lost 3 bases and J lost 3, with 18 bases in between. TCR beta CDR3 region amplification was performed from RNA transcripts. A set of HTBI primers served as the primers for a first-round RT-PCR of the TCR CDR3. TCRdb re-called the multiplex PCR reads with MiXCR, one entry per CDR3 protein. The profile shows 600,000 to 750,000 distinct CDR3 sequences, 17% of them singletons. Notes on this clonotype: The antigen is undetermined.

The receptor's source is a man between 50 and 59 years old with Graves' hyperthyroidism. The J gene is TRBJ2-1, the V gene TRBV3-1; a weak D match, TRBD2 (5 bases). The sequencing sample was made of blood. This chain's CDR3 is CASSHVGSTDSYNEQFF. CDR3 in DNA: TGTGCCAGCAGCCATGTAGGGAGCACGGATAGCTACAATGAGCAGTTCTTC.